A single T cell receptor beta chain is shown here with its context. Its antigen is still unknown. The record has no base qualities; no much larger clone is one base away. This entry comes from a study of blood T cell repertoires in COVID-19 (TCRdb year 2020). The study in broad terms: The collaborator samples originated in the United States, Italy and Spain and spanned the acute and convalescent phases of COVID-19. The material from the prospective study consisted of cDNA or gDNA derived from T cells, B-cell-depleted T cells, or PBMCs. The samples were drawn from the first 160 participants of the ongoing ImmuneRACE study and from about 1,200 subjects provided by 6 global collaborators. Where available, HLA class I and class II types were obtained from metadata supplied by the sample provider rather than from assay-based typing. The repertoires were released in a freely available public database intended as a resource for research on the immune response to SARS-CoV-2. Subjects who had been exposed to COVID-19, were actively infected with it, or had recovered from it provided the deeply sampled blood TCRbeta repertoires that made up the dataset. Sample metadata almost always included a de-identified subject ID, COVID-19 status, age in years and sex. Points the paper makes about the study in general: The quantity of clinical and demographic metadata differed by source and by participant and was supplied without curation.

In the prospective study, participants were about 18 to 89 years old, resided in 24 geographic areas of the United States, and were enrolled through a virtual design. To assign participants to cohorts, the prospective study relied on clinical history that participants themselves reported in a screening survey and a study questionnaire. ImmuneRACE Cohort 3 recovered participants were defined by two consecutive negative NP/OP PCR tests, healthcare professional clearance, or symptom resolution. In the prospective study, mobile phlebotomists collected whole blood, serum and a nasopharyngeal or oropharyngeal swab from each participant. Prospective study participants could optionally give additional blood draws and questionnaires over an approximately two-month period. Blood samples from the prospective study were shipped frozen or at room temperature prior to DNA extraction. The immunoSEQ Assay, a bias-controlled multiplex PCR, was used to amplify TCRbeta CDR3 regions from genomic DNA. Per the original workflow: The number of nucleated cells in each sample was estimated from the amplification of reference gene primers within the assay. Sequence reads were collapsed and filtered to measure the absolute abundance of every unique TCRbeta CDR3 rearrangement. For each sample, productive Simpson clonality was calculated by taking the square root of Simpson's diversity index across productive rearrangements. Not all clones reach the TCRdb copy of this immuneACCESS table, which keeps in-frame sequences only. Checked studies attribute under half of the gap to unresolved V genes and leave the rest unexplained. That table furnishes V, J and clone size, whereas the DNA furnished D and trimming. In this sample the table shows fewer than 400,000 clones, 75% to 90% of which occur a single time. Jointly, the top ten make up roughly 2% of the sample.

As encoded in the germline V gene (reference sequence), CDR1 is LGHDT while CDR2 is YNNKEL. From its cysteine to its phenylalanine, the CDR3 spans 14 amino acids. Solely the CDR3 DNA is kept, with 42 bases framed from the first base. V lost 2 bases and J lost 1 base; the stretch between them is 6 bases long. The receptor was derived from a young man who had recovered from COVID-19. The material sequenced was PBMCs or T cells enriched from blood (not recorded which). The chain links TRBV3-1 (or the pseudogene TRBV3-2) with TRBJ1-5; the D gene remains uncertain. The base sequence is TGTGCCAGCAGCCAACGGGAGAGCAATCAGCCCCAGCATTTT. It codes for CASSQRESNQPQHF.